Below, 27 T cell receptor beta chains from the same sample are listed, as sequenced in a study of blood T cell repertoires in COVID-19. Sequencing used immunoSEQ multiplex PCR; TCRdb keeps in-frame clones, though not all of them. The sample holds over 45,000 clones, roughly 90% seen once. Sequenced sample: peripheral blood. The receptor source for this set is a man aged 60 to 69 with active COVID-19.

The CDR3 DNA is TGTGCCAGCAGACCAACTAGCGGGAGTCCCTACGAGCAGTACTTC. It specifies CASRPTSGSPYEQYF. The V gene is TRBV28, the J gene TRBJ2-7; TRBD2 matches 11 bases. There are 15 residues in the CDR3. V lost 6 bases to trimming and J lost 2 bases; unmatched junction nucleotides: 6. Germline values: CDR1 MDHEN, CDR2 SYDVKM.

V gene TRBV5-4 combines with J gene TRBJ2-5; TRBD1 matches 8 bases. V gave up 3 bases and J gave up 5 bases; unmatched junction bases: 9. CDR1 is SGHNT, CDR2 YYREEE, per germline (reference sequence). CDR3 size: 15 residues. CDR3 protein: CASSSTGEVAETQYF. DNA of the CDR3: TGTGCCAGCAGCTCGACAGGGGAAGTGGCGGAGACCCAGTACTTC.

The rearrangement joins TRBV19 to TRBJ1-1, with D perhaps TRBD1 (6 bases). The CDR3 loop spans 13 amino acids. Per the germline V gene, CDR1 is LNHDA and CDR2 is SQIVND (reference sequence). V was shortened by 3 bases and J by 7 bases, with 12 bases between the two germline ends. This chain's CDR3 is CASSIGGAVEAFF. The CDR3 DNA is TGTGCCAGTAGTATCGGGGGGGCCGTTGAAGCTTTCTTT.

The chain employs TRBV30 and TRBJ2-3; no clear D gene. Between the trimmed V and J ends, which lost 0 bases and 0 bases, there was a span of 10 bases. Looked up from germline, CDR1 is GTSNPN and CDR2 is SVGIG (reference sequence). The CDR3 length is 15 residues. The CDR3 reads CAWSVGTASTDTQYF. The CDR3 bases are TGTGCCTGGAGTGTAGGCACAGCTAGCACAGATACGCAGTATTTT.

The chain joins TRBV19 to TRBJ1-4, with 9 bases identical to TRBD1. Germline CDR1 reads LNHDA; CDR2 reads SQIVND (reference sequence). After removal of 4 bases from V and 5 bases from J, the junction contained 17 bases not matched to a gene. The CDR3 runs to 19 residues. The DNA of the CDR3 is TGTGCCAGTAGTACGGTCACCCACCGCCTCGACAGGGGGAATGAAAAACTGTTTTTT. This codes for CASSTVTHRLDRGNEKLFF.

V usage is TRBV18 and J usage is TRBJ1-1; 8 bases fit TRBD1. Losses at the gene ends were 5 bases for V and 1 base for J; bases not matched to a gene: 3. The CDR3 has 14 residues. CDR1 and CDR2 from the germline V gene are KGHSH and LQKENI. The CDR3 sequence is CASSSGTGNTEAFF. The CDR3 region has the DNA TGTGCCAGCTCATCGGGGACAGGGAACACTGAAGCTTTCTTT.

The chain couples TRBV19 to TRBJ2-5; 7 bases are shared with TRBD1. The ends lost 5 bases at V and 5 bases at J; junction bases unmatched: 11. The CDR3 has 15 amino acids. Per germline, CDR1 LNHDA and CDR2 SQIVND (reference sequence). The CDR3 loop reads CASSSPRQGVETQYF. As DNA, the CDR3 is TGTGCCAGTAGTTCCCCCCGACAGGGCGTGGAGACCCAGTACTTC.

This rearrangement joins TRBV9 to TRBJ2-7; possible D gene TRBD1, 5 bases. This CDR3 spans 12 amino acids. Looked up from germline, CDR1 is SGDLS and CDR2 is YYNGEE. Trimming shortened V by 3 bases and J by 3 bases, and 7 bases separated the two germline ends. The DNA for the CDR3 is TGTGCCAGCAGCGCCACAGGCTACGAGCAGTACTTC. Protein product: CASSATGYEQYF. The entire variable domain, with the rest obtained from reference TRBV9 and TRBJ2-7, is as follows: DSGVTQTPKHLITATGQRVTLRCSPRSGDLSVYWYQQSLDQGLQFLIQYYNGEERAKGNILERFSAQQFPDLHSELNLSSLELGDSALYFCASSATGYEQYFGPGTRLTVT.

The genes are TRBV7-2 and TRBJ2-7; 10 bases align to TRBD2. J gave up 6 bases and V 0 bases, and 14 bases lay outside the gene matches. In germline, CDR1 is SGHTA, CDR2 FQGNSA. This CDR3 contains 18 residues. DNA of the CDR3: TGTGCCAGCAGCTTAGCGTCCGCTAGCGGGAGTATCTTTGGCGAGCAGTACTTC. Its translation: CASSLASASGSIFGEQYF.

This clone was observed a single time. The CDR3 sequence is CASGLGRDRGSFGELFF. The CDR3 bases are TGTGCTAGTGGTTTGGGACGGGACAGGGGGTCTTTCGGGGAGCTGTTTTTT. The gene calls are TRBV12-5 and TRBJ2-2; TRBD1 agrees at 11 bases. Germline CDR1 LGHNT, CDR2 FRNRAP. J gave up 7 bases and V 1 base, and 8 bases lay outside the gene matches. CDR3 size: 17 residues.

The rearrangement joins TRBV19 to TRBJ2-3; no clear D gene. The germline gives CDR1 LNHDA, CDR2 SQIVND (reference sequence). The V and J ends lost 3 bases and 2 bases respectively, with 9 bases between them. This CDR3 is 14 amino acids long. The CDR3 coding sequence is TGTGCCAGTAGTATCCGCAGGTCCACAGATACGCAGTATTTT. Translation gives CASSIRRSTDTQYF.

The V and J genes are TRBV25-1 and TRBJ2-7; 8 nucleotides line up with TRBD1. CDR1 MGHDK and CDR2 SYGVNS come from the germline V gene. The CDR3 covers 13 residues. J gave up 5 bases and V 7 bases, and 7 bases lay outside the gene matches. CDR3 DNA sequence: TGTGCCAGCATTGGGACAGGCTGGCACGAGCAGTACTTC. Translated, it gives CASIGTGWHEQYF.

This CDR3 reads CASSYPGTGAETQYF. The CDR3 nucleotides are TGCGCCAGCAGCTACCCCGGGACAGGGGCAGAGACCCAGTACTTC. This chain links TRBV5-1 with TRBJ2-5; 10 nucleotides match TRBD1. The CDR3 length is 15 residues. Trimming at V came to 3 bases and at J to 4 bases, leaving 6 bases not matched to a gene. In germline, CDR1 is SGHRS, CDR2 YFSETQ.

This clone qualifies as medium-sized. The V call is TRBV4-2, the J call TRBJ2-7, with TRBD2 matching 8 bases. Germline CDR1 is LGHNA and CDR2 is YNFKEQ. Trimming took 0 bases from V and 9 from J; bases not matched to a gene: 22. The CDR3 runs 19 residues. The CDR3 nucleotides read TGTGCCAGCAGCCAAGAATTATTGCTAGCGGGCGACCTCCCTTCCGGGCAGTACTTC. This gives the protein CASSQELLLAGDLPSGQYF.

V gene TRBV6-5 combines with J gene TRBJ2-7; D remains unclear. Per the germline V gene, CDR1 is MNHEY and CDR2 is SVGAGI. The CDR3 sequence is 14 residues long. The V end lost 2 bases, the J end lost 0 bases, and 8 bases lay between the germline ends. CDR3 loop: CASSYGQVSYEQYF. CDR3 coding DNA: TGTGCCAGCAGTTACGGCCAGGTCTCCTACGAGCAGTACTTC.

The chain couples TRBV7-2 to TRBJ1-6, with 7 bases aligning to TRBD1. The CDR3 has 15 amino acids. Germline lookup yields CDR1 SGHTA and CDR2 FQGNSA. The trim removed 2 bases at V and 10 bases at J, leaving 8 bases unmatched. The CDR3 protein is CASSLWAGGGSPLHF. CDR3 nucleotide sequence: TGTGCCAGCAGCTTATGGGCAGGGGGTGGGTCACCCCTCCACTTT. The whole variable domain, filled in from reference TRBV7-2 and TRBJ1-6, reads GAGVSQSPSNKVTEKGKDVELRCDPISGHTALYWYRQSLGQGLEFLIYFQGNSAPDKSGLPSDRFSAERTGGSVSTLTIQRTQQEDSAVYLCASSLWAGGGSPLHFGNGTRLTVT.

The chain combines TRBV5-6 with TRBJ1-1, with D perhaps TRBD1 (6 bases). CDR3 size: 16 residues. Trimming pared 0 bases from V and 0 bases from J, leaving 12 bases between. CDR1 and CDR2 (germline): SGHDT, YYEEEE. The CDR3: CASSLVSGGVNTEAFF. DNA for the CDR3: TGTGCCAGCAGCTTGGTGAGCGGGGGCGTGAACACTGAAGCTTTCTTT.

This chain connects TRBV2 to TRBJ2-7, with 16 bases lining up with TRBD2. J gave up 7 bases and V 4 bases, and 19 bases lay outside the gene matches. The CDR3 runs to 20 residues. Germline CDR1 reads SNHLY; CDR2 reads FYNNEI. The CDR3 is CASSAKRSGTSGRALWEQYF. CDR3 nucleotides: TGTGCCAGCAGTGCCAAACGATCCGGGACTAGCGGGAGGGCCCTCTGGGAGCAGTACTTC.

Of note for this clone: The sample has other DNA sequences that encode this CDR3 too. This chain links TRBV30 with TRBJ1-2; 8 nucleotides match TRBD1. The length of the CDR3 is 13 residues. After removal of 5 bases from V and 4 bases from J, the junction contained 6 bases not matched to a gene. Germline values: CDR1 GTSNPN, CDR2 SVGIG (reference sequence). DNA for the CDR3: TGTGCCTGGGGTAGGGACAGGCCCTATGGCTACACCTTC. This gives the protein CAWGRDRPYGYTF.

The chain has TRBV5-1 and TRBJ2-5, with 7 positions matching TRBD2. Trimming cost V 7 bases and J 3 bases; bases outside gene matches: 0. This CDR3 is 11 amino acids long. CDR1 and CDR2 (germline): SGHRS, YFSETQ. In DNA, the CDR3 is TGCGCCAGCGCGGGAGAAGAGACCCAGTACTTC. Amino acid sequence: CASAGEETQYF.

The CDR3 loop reads CASRPGTSGRDTQYF. The CDR3 DNA reads as TGTGCCAGCAGACCCGGGACTAGCGGGAGAGATACGCAGTATTTT. V gene TRBV6-5 combines with J gene TRBJ2-3; 14 bases align to TRBD2. The CDR3 length is 15 residues. After removal of 6 bases from V and 5 bases from J, the junction contained 4 bases not matched to a gene. Looked up from germline, CDR1 is MNHEY and CDR2 is SVGAGI.

The DNA of the CDR3 is TGTGCCAGCAGCCAATGGGACAGGGCTGATAATTCACCCCTCCACTTT. This sequence encodes CASSQWDRADNSPLHF. V usage is TRBV3-1 (or the pseudogene TRBV3-2) and J usage is TRBJ1-6; 9 bases match TRBD1. After removal of 2 bases from V and 5 bases from J, the junction contained 4 bases not matched to a gene. Germline V gives CDR1 LGHDT, CDR2 YNNKEL (reference sequence). This CDR3 has 16 residues.

The chain uses TRBV28 and TRBJ2-7, with D perhaps TRBD2 (7 bases). V was pared by 7 bases and J by 4 bases, with 23 bases between. Germline V CDR1 and CDR2: MDHEN, SYDVKM. This CDR3 is built from 16 residues. The CDR3 loop is CASTIRGRAGWYEQYF. CDR3 nucleotides: TGTGCCAGCACTATTAGGGGGAGGGCAGGGTGGTACGAGCAGTACTTC.

The V gene is TRBV9, the J gene TRBJ2-5, with D tentatively TRBD2 (6 bases). Trimming left V 3 bases short and J 5 bases short, with 11 bases between. The CDR3 runs to 13 residues. The germline V gene has CDR1 SGDLS and CDR2 YYNGEE. CDR3 sequence: CASSGGLEETQYF. The CDR3 nucleotides read TGTGCCAGCAGCGGGGGACTCGAGGAGACCCAGTACTTC.

The chain employs TRBV11-2 and TRBJ1-6; D may be TRBD1 (6 bases). The CDR3 loop spans 16 amino acids. Germline V lookup: CDR1 SGHAT, CDR2 FQNNGV. V lost 5 bases to trimming and J lost 2 bases, with 13 bases between them. The CDR3 reads CASSVNTGTYNSPLHF. CDR3 sequence (DNA): TGTGCCAGCAGCGTTAACACAGGGACCTATAATTCACCCCTCCACTTT.

V gene TRBV6-5 combines with J gene TRBJ2-1; D might be TRBD1 (6 bases). The CDR3 runs to 15 residues. Germline V gives CDR1 MNHEY, CDR2 SVGAGI. The V gene lost 5 bases and the J gene lost 0 bases, with 11 bases spanning the gap. Written as DNA, the CDR3 is TGTGCCAGCAGTCCTGACAGGAGCTCCTACAATGAGCAGTTCTTC. Translation gives CASSPDRSSYNEQFF.

The V call is TRBV6-4, the J call TRBJ2-1, with D possibly TRBD1 on 6 matching bases. Germline loops: CDR1 MRHNA, CDR2 SNTAGT. The V and J ends lost 1 base and 7 bases respectively, with 14 bases between them. The CDR3 is 15 amino acids. The CDR3 reads CASSDYGRGRNEQFF. The CDR3 DNA reads TGTGCCAGCAGTGACTATGGCAGGGGTAGGAATGAGCAGTTCTTC.